Each of the 4 T cell receptor beta chains below was sequenced from the same sample in a study of T cell responses to AZD1222 COVID-19 vaccine. Clones were sequenced by immunoSEQ multiplex PCR, and TCRdb holds only the in-frame ones, with some missing. This sample carries some 66,000 clones, about nine tenths of them seen once, and the ten largest clones take about 28%. Sequencing used peripheral blood, obtained 28 days after the second AZD1222 dose. The source is an adult who received the AZD1222 COVID-19 vaccine.

The CDR3 region has the DNA TGTGCCAGCAGCTTGGGTGGGACAGGTTACACAGATACGCAGTATTTT. Amino acids: CASSLGGTGYTDTQYF. This chain joins TRBV11-2 and TRBJ2-3; 8 positions match TRBD1. The germline V gene encodes CDR1 SGHAT and CDR2 FQNNGV. The CDR3 is 16 amino acids. Trimming removed 3 bases from V and 2 bases from J; junction bases left unmatched: 7.

J is TRBJ2-6 and V is TRBV5-1; weak D call: TRBD2 (5 bases). Germline loops: CDR1 SGHRS, CDR2 YFSETQ. This CDR3 region has 14 residues. The germline V and J ends were trimmed by 3 bases and 9 bases, with 13 bases remaining between them. In nucleotides, the CDR3 is TGCGCCAGCAGCTCCTTTACAGAGGGCAACGTCCTGACTTTC. This gives the protein CASSSFTEGNVLTF.

The chain carries TRBV3-1 (or the pseudogene TRBV3-2) and TRBJ1-1; 7 bases are a match to TRBD1. Germline V gene lookup returns CDR1 LGHDT and CDR2 YNNKEL (reference sequence). The CDR3 has 18 residues. The ends lost 1 base at V and 3 bases at J; junction bases unmatched: 14. CDR3 nucleotide sequence: TGTGCCAGCAGCCAAGCAATTTTAAGGGGGCTCGGGGACACTGAAGCTTTCTTT. It translates to CASSQAILRGLGDTEAFF.

The table lists this clone with a count of one. This chain joins TRBV7-3 and TRBJ2-7; 8 nucleotides line up with TRBD1. Germline-derived CDR1 and CDR2 are SGHTA and FQGTGA. The CDR3 spans 15 residues. V trimming: 0 bases; J trimming: 2 bases; junction bases outside the gene matches: 3. The DNA for the CDR3 is TGTGCCAGCAGCTTAACCGGGACAGGACCCTACGAGCAGTACTTC. It translates to CASSLTGTGPYEQYF.